Listed below are T cell receptor beta chains from one sample, sequenced in a study of T-cell memory formation after mild COVID-19. TCRdb redid the calling of the 5' RACE reads with MiXCR, one entry per CDR3 protein. Of 250,000 or so distinct CDR3 sequences listed, approximately 19% are singletons. The material sequenced was PBMCs or a T cell subset sorted from them (not recorded which). These receptors originate from a man aged 18-30 years who had mild COVID-19 (a few samples of this study predate the infection). Cell type and time point are not known. Each CDR3 is given with its conserved first and last residue. The order of the fields is CDR3 DNA, CDR3 protein, clone size, J gene, V gene, D gene. D genes are given only for firm matches. The size entry is marked missing in some rows and otherwise reads once, few, many or a size class.

cdr3_nt: TGTGCCAGCAGCTTAGTCCGGCGAGCGTTCAGCACCGGGGAGCTGTTTTTT; cdr3_aa: CASSLVRRAFSTGELFF; clone_size: few; j_call: TRBJ2-2; v_call: TRBV7-2; d_call: -
cdr3_nt: TGCAGTGCTAGAGGAGGCGGGGGGGCCAACAATGAGCAGTTCTTC; cdr3_aa: CSARGGGGANNEQFF; clone_size: few; j_call: TRBJ2-1; v_call: TRBV20-1; d_call: TRBD2
cdr3_nt: TGTGCCAGCAGCCAATGGGACAGGGGTAATTCACCCCTCCACTTT; cdr3_aa: CASSQWDRGNSPLHF; clone_size: few; j_call: TRBJ1-6; v_call: TRBV14; d_call: TRBD1
cdr3_nt: TGTGCCAGCAGCTCCCGGGACACCTACTATGGCTACACCTTC; cdr3_aa: CASSSRDTYYGYTF; clone_size: -; j_call: TRBJ1-2; v_call: TRBV14; d_call: -
cdr3_nt: TGTGCCAGCAGCTTAGGGTATGGTGGGTTCGATGAGCAGTTCTTC; cdr3_aa: CASSLGYGGFDEQFF; clone_size: -; j_call: TRBJ2-1; v_call: TRBV11-2; d_call: -
cdr3_nt: TGCGCCAGTCGCCCAGGAAGTGTCTACAATGAGCAGTTCTTC; cdr3_aa: CASRPGSVYNEQFF; clone_size: -; j_call: TRBJ2-1; v_call: TRBV5-1; d_call: -
cdr3_nt: TGTGCCAGCAGCCTTGGGACAGACTGGGAGACCCAGTACTTC; cdr3_aa: CASSLGTDWETQYF; clone_size: -; j_call: TRBJ2-5; v_call: TRBV6-5; d_call: TRBD1
cdr3_nt: TGTGCCATCAGTGATGGCGGGGGGGGCAATGAGCAGTTCTTC; cdr3_aa: CAISDGGGGNEQFF; clone_size: many; j_call: TRBJ2-1; v_call: TRBV10-3; d_call: TRBD2
cdr3_nt: TGCAGCGTTGAATTGGGCGTACCACCGACCCAGTACTTC; cdr3_aa: CSVELGVPPTQYF; clone_size: few; j_call: TRBJ2-5; v_call: TRBV29-1; d_call: -
cdr3_nt: TGCAGTGCTAGATCTAGCGGGGGGACCAATGAGCAGTTCTTC; cdr3_aa: CSARSSGGTNEQFF; clone_size: -; j_call: TRBJ2-1; v_call: TRBV20-1; d_call: TRBD2
cdr3_nt: TGTGCCAGCAGCGCCACGGACTGGGGTGGGAAGACCCAGTACTTC; cdr3_aa: CASSATDWGGKTQYF; clone_size: few; j_call: TRBJ2-5; v_call: TRBV7-2; d_call: -
cdr3_nt: TGTGCCACGACAGACAGGGGCTACGGAGATACGCAGTATTTT; cdr3_aa: CATTDRGYGDTQYF; clone_size: -; j_call: TRBJ2-3; v_call: TRBV6-5; d_call: TRBD1
cdr3_nt: TGTGCCATCAGTGAGTCCGTAGGGACGCAGTATTTT; cdr3_aa: CAISESVGTQYF; clone_size: few; j_call: TRBJ2-3; v_call: TRBV10-3; d_call: -
cdr3_nt: TGTGCCAGCAGCGAGCGGGGTTGGAGCACAGATACGCAGTATTTT; cdr3_aa: CASSERGWSTDTQYF; clone_size: -; j_call: TRBJ2-3; v_call: TRBV2; d_call: TRBD2
cdr3_nt: TGTGCCAGTAGTATAGGCGGACAGAAAAACATTCAGTACTTC; cdr3_aa: CASSIGGQKNIQYF; clone_size: -; j_call: TRBJ2-4; v_call: TRBV19; d_call: -
cdr3_nt: TGCAGTGCTACAGGGGGCCGCTATGGCTACACCTTC; cdr3_aa: CSATGGRYGYTF; clone_size: -; j_call: TRBJ1-2; v_call: TRBV20-1; d_call: TRBD1
cdr3_nt: TGTGCCAGCAGCCGAGACTGGACCGTGAACACTGAAGCTTTCTTT; cdr3_aa: CASSRDWTVNTEAFF; clone_size: few; j_call: TRBJ1-1; v_call: TRBV3-1; d_call: -
cdr3_nt: TGTGCCAGCAGCCCCCAGCCCACCGCAGATACGCAGTATTTT; cdr3_aa: CASSPQPTADTQYF; clone_size: few; j_call: TRBJ2-3; v_call: TRBV9; d_call: -
cdr3_nt: TGTGCCAGCGGGGGCAGGAACACTGAAGCTTTCTTT; cdr3_aa: CASGGRNTEAFF; clone_size: few; j_call: TRBJ1-1; v_call: TRBV9; d_call: -
cdr3_nt: TGTGCCAGCAGCCTGGCTGGGGCAGGGAAGACCCAGTACTTC; cdr3_aa: CASSLAGAGKTQYF; clone_size: once; j_call: TRBJ2-5; v_call: TRBV7-2; d_call: -
cdr3_nt: TGCAGTGCTAAGGGACGTTGGGAGCAGTACTTC; cdr3_aa: CSAKGRWEQYF; clone_size: many; j_call: TRBJ2-7; v_call: TRBV20-1; d_call: -
cdr3_nt: TGCGCCAGCAGCCGGCTACGGGGTGGAGGGACCCAGTACTTC; cdr3_aa: CASSRLRGGGTQYF; clone_size: few; j_call: TRBJ2-5; v_call: TRBV5-1; d_call: -
cdr3_nt: TGTGCCACCCTAGGGACAGGGGAGGCGGGGGAGCTGTTTTTT; cdr3_aa: CATLGTGEAGELFF; clone_size: -; j_call: TRBJ2-2; v_call: TRBV10-3; d_call: TRBD1
cdr3_nt: TGTGCCAGCAGCTCACTGGGACAGGGGGTTAATCAGCCCCAGCATTTT; cdr3_aa: CASSSLGQGVNQPQHF; clone_size: -; j_call: TRBJ1-5; v_call: TRBV7-2; d_call: TRBD1
cdr3_nt: TGCAGTGCTACTGCCGTCGGGGGAGGAGACTATGGCTACACCTTC; cdr3_aa: CSATAVGGGDYGYTF; clone_size: -; j_call: TRBJ1-2; v_call: TRBV20-1; d_call: -
cdr3_nt: TGCGCCAGCAGCTTGGATGGGGCCCTTTTGGAGCAGTTCTTC; cdr3_aa: CASSLDGALLEQFF; clone_size: -; j_call: TRBJ2-1; v_call: TRBV5-1; d_call: -
cdr3_nt: TGTGCCTGGGGCACTATGACAGGGCGTCTCTATGGCTACACCTTC; cdr3_aa: CAWGTMTGRLYGYTF; clone_size: -; j_call: TRBJ1-2; v_call: TRBV30; d_call: TRBD1
cdr3_nt: TGTGCCAGCACCGACAGGGGGGACGCTGAAGCTTTCTTT; cdr3_aa: CASTDRGDAEAFF; clone_size: -; j_call: TRBJ1-1; v_call: TRBV25-1; d_call: TRBD1
cdr3_nt: TGCGCCAGCAGCTTGGGGGGAATGACTAGCACAGATACGCAGTATTTT; cdr3_aa: CASSLGGMTSTDTQYF; clone_size: -; j_call: TRBJ2-3; v_call: TRBV5-1; d_call: -
cdr3_nt: TGTGCCAGCAGCCAAGAAGGAGGGAAAAACATTCAGTACTTC; cdr3_aa: CASSQEGGKNIQYF; clone_size: -; j_call: TRBJ2-4; v_call: TRBV4-2; d_call: -
cdr3_nt: TGTGCCAGTAGTCCCGACATAGCGAACACCGGGGAGCTGTTTTTT; cdr3_aa: CASSPDIANTGELFF; clone_size: -; j_call: TRBJ2-2; v_call: TRBV19; d_call: -
cdr3_nt: TGTGCCAGCAGCTTTAACAGGGGGTCTCAACAAGAGACCCAGTACTTC; cdr3_aa: CASSFNRGSQQETQYF; clone_size: -; j_call: TRBJ2-5; v_call: TRBV7-6; d_call: TRBD1
cdr3_nt: TGTGCCAGCAGCCCCAGCCGGTCCAGGGGGAACAATTCACCCCTCCACTTT; cdr3_aa: CASSPSRSRGNNSPLHF; clone_size: few; j_call: TRBJ1-6; v_call: TRBV5-4; d_call: TRBD1
cdr3_nt: TGCAGTGCTAGAAAACTAGCGGGGGTCCGAGATACGCAGTATTTT; cdr3_aa: CSARKLAGVRDTQYF; clone_size: -; j_call: TRBJ2-3; v_call: TRBV20-1; d_call: TRBD2
cdr3_nt: TGTGCCAGCGGTTCAGGGGCCTACAATGAGCAGTTCTTC; cdr3_aa: CASGSGAYNEQFF; clone_size: -; j_call: TRBJ2-1; v_call: TRBV12-3/TRBV12-4; d_call: -
cdr3_nt: TGTGCCAGACGCAGGGGAGGGGTGCTGTTTTTT; cdr3_aa: CARRRGGVLFF; clone_size: -; j_call: TRBJ1-4; v_call: TRBV3-1; d_call: -
cdr3_nt: TGTGCCAGCTCACCACCGTGGGGCAGAGACGAAGAGACCCAGTACTTC; cdr3_aa: CASSPPWGRDEETQYF; clone_size: many; j_call: TRBJ2-5; v_call: TRBV18; d_call: -
cdr3_nt: TGTGCCAGCAGTCTCGGGACAGGGGGCCTCTACGAGCAGTACTTC; cdr3_aa: CASSLGTGGLYEQYF; clone_size: many; j_call: TRBJ2-7; v_call: TRBV12-3/TRBV12-4; d_call: TRBD1
cdr3_nt: TGTGCCAGCAGTTACCCTAGCGGGACCGTAGCAGATACGCAGTATTTT; cdr3_aa: CASSYPSGTVADTQYF; clone_size: many; j_call: TRBJ2-3; v_call: TRBV6-2/TRBV6-3; d_call: TRBD2
cdr3_nt: TGTGCCAGCAGCTTAGTTAGCTCCTACAATGAGCAGTTCTTC; cdr3_aa: CASSLVSSYNEQFF; clone_size: -; j_call: TRBJ2-1; v_call: TRBV7-6; d_call: -
cdr3_nt: TGCAGCGTCCTCCCCCGACCCGGAGAGACCCAGTACTTC; cdr3_aa: CSVLPRPGETQYF; clone_size: -; j_call: TRBJ2-5; v_call: TRBV29-1; d_call: -
cdr3_nt: TGTGCTAGCAGCCTGGGACAGGGGGCGACCCAGTACTTC; cdr3_aa: CASSLGQGATQYF; clone_size: -; j_call: TRBJ2-5; v_call: TRBV7-7; d_call: TRBD1
cdr3_nt: TGTGCCGCTAGACAGGGGGCCGGCTATGGCTACACCTTC; cdr3_aa: CAARQGAGYGYTF; clone_size: few; j_call: TRBJ1-2; v_call: TRBV4-2; d_call: TRBD1
cdr3_nt: TGTGCCAGCAGCTTAGGGTGGACCACGGGCTATGGCTACACCTTC; cdr3_aa: CASSLGWTTGYGYTF; clone_size: -; j_call: TRBJ1-2; v_call: TRBV7-9; d_call: -
cdr3_nt: TGTGCCAGCAGCGACAGCCTCTACGAGCAGTACTTC; cdr3_aa: CASSDSLYEQYF; clone_size: -; j_call: TRBJ2-7; v_call: TRBV25-1; d_call: -
cdr3_nt: TGTGCCAGCAGTTTAGCAGGGCCCTCCTACGAGCAGTACTTC; cdr3_aa: CASSLAGPSYEQYF; clone_size: -; j_call: TRBJ2-7; v_call: TRBV12-3/TRBV12-4; d_call: -
cdr3_nt: TGTGCCAGCAGTTACGAAGGGGATTTTGGAAACACCATATATTTT; cdr3_aa: CASSYEGDFGNTIYF; clone_size: -; j_call: TRBJ1-3; v_call: TRBV6-6; d_call: -
cdr3_nt: TGTGCCAGCAGTGAGCCAGCGGGGTTCCAAGAGACCCAGTACTTC; cdr3_aa: CASSEPAGFQETQYF; clone_size: -; j_call: TRBJ2-5; v_call: TRBV25-1; d_call: TRBD2
cdr3_nt: TGTGCCAGCAGTTGGGACAGGGCTCAGCCCCAGCATTTT; cdr3_aa: CASSWDRAQPQHF; clone_size: few; j_call: TRBJ1-5; v_call: TRBV12-3/TRBV12-4; d_call: TRBD1
cdr3_nt: TGTGCCAGCAGTCCAGACATAAGCTATGGCTACACCTTC; cdr3_aa: CASSPDISYGYTF; clone_size: -; j_call: TRBJ1-2; v_call: TRBV6-1; d_call: -
cdr3_nt: TGTGCCAGCAGCTTAGACGCTCCCGGGTCGGGAACTGAAGCTTTCTTT; cdr3_aa: CASSLDAPGSGTEAFF; clone_size: few; j_call: TRBJ1-1; v_call: TRBV11-2; d_call: -
cdr3_nt: TGTGCCAGCAGTTTGTTGGACAGGGGGAATCCAAACATTCAGTACTTC; cdr3_aa: CASSLLDRGNPNIQYF; clone_size: -; j_call: TRBJ2-4; v_call: TRBV27; d_call: TRBD1
cdr3_nt: TGTGCCAGCAGCGTAGCCGCGGGAATCACAGATACGCAGTATTTT; cdr3_aa: CASSVAAGITDTQYF; clone_size: few; j_call: TRBJ2-3; v_call: TRBV9; d_call: -
cdr3_nt: TGTGCCAGCAGTTTACTGGGATCTGGAAACACCATATATTTT; cdr3_aa: CASSLLGSGNTIYF; clone_size: -; j_call: TRBJ1-3; v_call: TRBV28; d_call: -
cdr3_nt: TGCAGTGCTAGAGATTGGGTACCTAATTCACCCCTCCACTTT; cdr3_aa: CSARDWVPNSPLHF; clone_size: few; j_call: TRBJ1-6; v_call: TRBV20-1; d_call: -
cdr3_nt: TGCGCCAGCAGCCAGGGGCCGGGACAGGAGAACACTGAAGCTTTCTTT; cdr3_aa: CASSQGPGQENTEAFF; clone_size: -; j_call: TRBJ1-1; v_call: TRBV4-3; d_call: TRBD1
cdr3_nt: TGTGCCACCAGCAGAGATCAGGGGATCTATGGCTACACCTTC; cdr3_aa: CATSRDQGIYGYTF; clone_size: few; j_call: TRBJ1-2; v_call: TRBV15; d_call: -
cdr3_nt: TGTGCCAGCAGTTACTCCCGCTTAGACAGGGTAACCTACGAGCAGTACTTC; cdr3_aa: CASSYSRLDRVTYEQYF; clone_size: few; j_call: TRBJ2-7; v_call: TRBV6-5; d_call: TRBD1
cdr3_nt: TGTGCCAGCAGCTTCGCGGGGGGCCCTCAAGAGACCCAGTACTTC; cdr3_aa: CASSFAGGPQETQYF; clone_size: few; j_call: TRBJ2-5; v_call: TRBV7-8; d_call: TRBD2